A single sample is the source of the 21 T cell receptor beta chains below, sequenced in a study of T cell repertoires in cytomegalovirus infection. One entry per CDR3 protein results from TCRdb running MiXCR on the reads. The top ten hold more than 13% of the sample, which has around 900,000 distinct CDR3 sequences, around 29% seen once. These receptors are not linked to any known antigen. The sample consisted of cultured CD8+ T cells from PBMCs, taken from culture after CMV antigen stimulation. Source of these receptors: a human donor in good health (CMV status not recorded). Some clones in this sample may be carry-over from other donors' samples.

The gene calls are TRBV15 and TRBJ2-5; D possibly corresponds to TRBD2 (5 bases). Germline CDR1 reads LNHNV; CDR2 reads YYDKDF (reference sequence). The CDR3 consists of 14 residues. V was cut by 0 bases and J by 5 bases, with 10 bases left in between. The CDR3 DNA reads TGTGCCACCAGCAGAGAAAGGGAGAGCGAGACCCAGTACTTC. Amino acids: CATSRERESETQYF.

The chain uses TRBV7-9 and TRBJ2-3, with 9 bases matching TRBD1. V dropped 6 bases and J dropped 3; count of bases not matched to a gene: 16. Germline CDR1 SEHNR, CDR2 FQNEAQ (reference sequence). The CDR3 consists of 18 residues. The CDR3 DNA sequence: TGTGCCAGCAGACCCGGCAGCGGGGACAGGGTAACAACAGATACGCAGTATTTT. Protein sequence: CASRPGSGDRVTTDTQYF.

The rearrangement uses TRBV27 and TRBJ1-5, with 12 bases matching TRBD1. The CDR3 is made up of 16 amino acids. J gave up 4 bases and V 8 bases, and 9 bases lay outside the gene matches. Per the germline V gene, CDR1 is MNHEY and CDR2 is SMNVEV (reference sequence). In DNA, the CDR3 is TGTGCCAGCCGTTCCGGGACAGGGGGCGTGAATCAGCCCCAGCATTTT. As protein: CASRSGTGGVNQPQHF.

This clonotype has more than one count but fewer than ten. The CDR3 nucleotides read TGTGCCAGCAGCCAAGTAGGACTAGCGGGGGGTGAGGAGCAGTTCTTC. The encoded protein is CASSQVGLAGGEEQFF. V is TRBV3-1 and J is TRBJ2-1; the match to TRBD2 covers 14 bases. CDR1 and CDR2 (germline): LGHDT, YNNKEL (reference sequence). This CDR3 contains 16 residues. Germline trimming cut 1 base from V and 10 bases from J; bases unmatched to any gene: 6.

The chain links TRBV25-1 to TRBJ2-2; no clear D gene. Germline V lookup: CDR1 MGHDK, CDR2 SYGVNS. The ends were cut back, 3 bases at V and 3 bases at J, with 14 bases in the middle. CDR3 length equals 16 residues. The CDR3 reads CASSDRGTRDTGELFF. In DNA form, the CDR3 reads TGTGCCAGCAGTGATCGCGGTACTCGGGACACCGGGGAGCTGTTTTTT.

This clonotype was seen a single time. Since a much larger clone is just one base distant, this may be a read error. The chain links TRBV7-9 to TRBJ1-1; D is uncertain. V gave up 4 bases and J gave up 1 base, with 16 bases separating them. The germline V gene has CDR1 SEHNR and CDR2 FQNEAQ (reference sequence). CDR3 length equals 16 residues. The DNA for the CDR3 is TGTGCCAGCAGCTCCGAACAGCAGGATACGAACACTGAAGCTTTCTTT. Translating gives CASSSEQQDTNTEAFF.

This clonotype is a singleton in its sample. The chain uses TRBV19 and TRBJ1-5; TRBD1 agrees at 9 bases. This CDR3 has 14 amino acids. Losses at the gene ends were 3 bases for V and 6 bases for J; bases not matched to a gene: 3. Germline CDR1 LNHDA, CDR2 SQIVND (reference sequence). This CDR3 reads CASSMDRGGQPQHF. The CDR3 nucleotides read TGTGCCAGTAGTATGGACAGGGGAGGTCAGCCCCAGCATTTT.

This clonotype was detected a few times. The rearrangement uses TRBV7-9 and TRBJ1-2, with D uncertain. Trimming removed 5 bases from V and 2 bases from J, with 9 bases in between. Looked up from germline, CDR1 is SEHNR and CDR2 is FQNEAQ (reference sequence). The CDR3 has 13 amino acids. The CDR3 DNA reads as TGTGCCAGCAGCAAAAGACGGAACTATGGCTACACCTTC. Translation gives CASSKRRNYGYTF.

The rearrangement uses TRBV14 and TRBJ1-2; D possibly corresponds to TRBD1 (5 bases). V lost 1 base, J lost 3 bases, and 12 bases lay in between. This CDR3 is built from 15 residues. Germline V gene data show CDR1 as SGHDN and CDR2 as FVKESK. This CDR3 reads CASSQGKQVYYGYTF. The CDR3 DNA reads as TGTGCCAGCAGCCAAGGCAAACAGGTCTACTATGGCTACACCTTC.

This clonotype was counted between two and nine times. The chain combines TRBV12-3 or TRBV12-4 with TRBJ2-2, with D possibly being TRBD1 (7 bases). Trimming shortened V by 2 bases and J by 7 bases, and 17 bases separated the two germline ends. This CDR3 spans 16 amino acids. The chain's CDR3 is CASSLPQGGEGGELFF. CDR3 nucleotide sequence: TGTGCCAGCAGTTTACCTCAGGGGGGAGAGGGCGGGGAGCTGTTTTTT.

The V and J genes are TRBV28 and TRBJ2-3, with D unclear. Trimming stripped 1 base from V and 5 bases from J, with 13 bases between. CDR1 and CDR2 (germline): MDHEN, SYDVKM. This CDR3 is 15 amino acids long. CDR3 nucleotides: TGTGCCAGCAGTTTATCGGCGTGGGAAGTAGATACGCAGTATTTT. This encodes CASSLSAWEVDTQYF. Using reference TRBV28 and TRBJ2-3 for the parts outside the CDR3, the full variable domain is DVKVTQSSRYLVKRTGEKVFLECVQDMDHENMFWYRQDPGLGLRLIYFSYDVKMKEKGDIPEGYSVSREKKERFSLILESASTNQTSMYLCASSLSAWEVDTQYFGPGTRLTVL.

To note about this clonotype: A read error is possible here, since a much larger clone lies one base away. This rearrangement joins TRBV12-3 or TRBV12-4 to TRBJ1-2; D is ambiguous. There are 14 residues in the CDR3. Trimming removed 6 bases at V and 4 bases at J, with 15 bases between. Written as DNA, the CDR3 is TGTGCCAGCAGGGATGGCAGGTCCATCTATGGCTACACCTTC. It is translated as CASRDGRSIYGYTF.

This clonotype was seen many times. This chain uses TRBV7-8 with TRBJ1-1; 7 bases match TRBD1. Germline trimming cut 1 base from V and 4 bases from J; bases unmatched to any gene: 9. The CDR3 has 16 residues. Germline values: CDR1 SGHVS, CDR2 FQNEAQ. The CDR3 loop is CASSLVTRGRGTEAFF. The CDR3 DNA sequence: TGTGCCAGCAGCTTAGTCACCAGGGGGAGAGGCACTGAAGCTTTCTTT.

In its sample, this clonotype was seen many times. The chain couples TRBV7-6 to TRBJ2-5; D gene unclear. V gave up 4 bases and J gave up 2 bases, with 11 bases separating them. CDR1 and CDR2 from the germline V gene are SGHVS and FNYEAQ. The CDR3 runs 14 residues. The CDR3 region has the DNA TGTGCCAGCAGCTCCTCGGGCCCTCAAGAGACCCAGTACTTC. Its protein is CASSSSGPQETQYF.

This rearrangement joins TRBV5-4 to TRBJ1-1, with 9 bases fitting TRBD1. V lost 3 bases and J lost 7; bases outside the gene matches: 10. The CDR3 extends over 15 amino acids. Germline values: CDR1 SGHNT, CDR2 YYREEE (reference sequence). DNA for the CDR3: TGTGCCAGCAGCTGGACAGGGGTCGAACCGATTGAAGCTTTCTTT. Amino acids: CASSWTGVEPIEAFF.

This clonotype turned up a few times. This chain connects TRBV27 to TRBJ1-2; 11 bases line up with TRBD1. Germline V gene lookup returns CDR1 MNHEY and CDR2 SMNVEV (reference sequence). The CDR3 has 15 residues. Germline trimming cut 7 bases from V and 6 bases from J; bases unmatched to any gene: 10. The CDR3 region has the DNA TGTGCCAGCAAGGACAGGGGGCAGTTGGATAATGGCTACACCTTC. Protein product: CASKDRGQLDNGYTF.

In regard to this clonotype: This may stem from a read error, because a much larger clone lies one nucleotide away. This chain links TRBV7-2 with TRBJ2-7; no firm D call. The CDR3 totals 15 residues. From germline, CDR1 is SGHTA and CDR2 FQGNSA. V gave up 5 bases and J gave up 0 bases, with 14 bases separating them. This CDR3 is CASSPPTEYSYEQYV. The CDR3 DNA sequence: TGTGCCAGCAGCCCCCCGACTGAATACTCCTACGAGCAGTACGTC.

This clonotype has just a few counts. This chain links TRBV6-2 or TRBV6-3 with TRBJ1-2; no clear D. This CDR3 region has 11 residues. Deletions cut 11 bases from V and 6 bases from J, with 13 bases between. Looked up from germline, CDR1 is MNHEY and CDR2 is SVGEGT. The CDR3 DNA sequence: TGTGCCTCCGAAAGCACCCATGGCTACACCTTC. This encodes CASESTHGYTF.

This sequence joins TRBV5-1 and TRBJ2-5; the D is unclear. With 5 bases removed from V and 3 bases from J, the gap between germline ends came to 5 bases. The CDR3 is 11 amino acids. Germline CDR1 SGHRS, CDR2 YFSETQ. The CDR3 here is CASRIEETQYF. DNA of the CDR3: TGCGCCAGCAGAATAGAAGAGACCCAGTACTTC. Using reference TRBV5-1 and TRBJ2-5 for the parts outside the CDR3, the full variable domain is KAGVTQTPRYLIKTRGQQVTLSCSPISGHRSVSWYQQTPGQGLQFLFEYFSETQRNKGNFPGRFSGRQFSNSRSEMNVSTLELGDSALYLCASRIEETQYFGPGTRLLVL.

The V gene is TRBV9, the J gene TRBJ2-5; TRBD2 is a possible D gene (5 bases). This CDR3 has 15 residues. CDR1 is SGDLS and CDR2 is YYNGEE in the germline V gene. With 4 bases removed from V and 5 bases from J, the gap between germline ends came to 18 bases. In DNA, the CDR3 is TGTGCCAGCAGCCCGAGGAGGACCGCGTGGGAGACCCAGTACTTC. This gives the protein CASSPRRTAWETQYF.

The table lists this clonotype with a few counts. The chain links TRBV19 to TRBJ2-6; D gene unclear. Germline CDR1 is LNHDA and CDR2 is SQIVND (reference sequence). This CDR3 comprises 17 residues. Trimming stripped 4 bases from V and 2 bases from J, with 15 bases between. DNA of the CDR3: TGTGCCAGTAGTAACACCCAGGTGTTTGCTGGGGCCAACGTCCTGACTTTC. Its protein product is CASSNTQVFAGANVLTF.